This T cell receptor (beta chain) was identified in a study of response to subunit inactivated influenza vaccine. TCRdb fed the RT-PCR reads into MiXCR, producing one record per CDR3 protein. The top ten hold roughly 10% of the sample, which has fewer than 750,000 distinct CDR3 sequences, around 13% seen once. Broader study findings: Authors suggested that a seasonal influenza vaccination recruits few new T cells each time.

In regard to this clonotype: Its antigen is undetermined.

Trimming stripped 3 bases from V and 7 bases from J, with 6 bases between. The CDR3 is 12 amino acids. The sequence derives from a man in his forties or fifties who received an inactivated influenza vaccine. This chain links TRBV12-3 or TRBV12-4 with TRBJ1-4; D is unclear. The sample in question was PBMCs from blood, obtained roughly 12 days after vaccination. As DNA, the CDR3 is TGTGCCAGCAGTTTTGCTGGTGAAAAACTGTTTTTT. This gives the protein CASSFAGEKLFF.